Following are 20 T cell receptor beta chains from one sample sequenced in a study of early T cells in non-severe SARS-CoV-2 infection. MiXCR, run by TCRdb on the 5' RACE reads, gives a single entry per CDR3 protein. The sample consists of about 28,000 distinct CDR3 sequences, about 5% of them appearing once. The material was whole blood, obtained at baseline. The receptors were gathered from an adult who was a healthcare worker with PCR-confirmed SARS-CoV-2 infection or an uninfected control (not recorded which).

A word on this clonotype: This may be a read error, as it is one base from a much larger clone. The chain joins TRBV30 to TRBJ2-5; D is unresolved. From germline, CDR1 is GTSNPN and CDR2 SVGIG (reference sequence). The V and J ends lost 5 bases and 0 bases respectively, with 7 bases between them. This CDR3 is built from 12 residues. The CDR3 bases are TGTGCCTGGGCGGAGAACCAAGAGACCCAGTACTTC. It yields the protein CAWAENQETQYF.

In this sample, this clonotype turned up many times. This chain joins TRBV6-5 and TRBJ1-5; 12 bases agree with TRBD1. The CDR3 totals 15 residues. Germline CDR1 and CDR2: MNHEY and SVGAGI. The V segment lost 6 bases and the J segment 6 bases; nucleotides outside the gene matches: 6. The CDR3 region has the DNA TGTGCCAGCAGACCGGGACAGGGGGCTCTTCAGCCCCAGCATTTT. Translation gives CASRPGQGALQPQHF.

There are many counts of this clonotype. The chain joins TRBV12-3 or TRBV12-4 to TRBJ1-1; maybe TRBD1 (5 bases). The CDR3 covers 15 residues. Trimming cost V 6 bases and J 1 base, with 15 bases left between them. CDR3 bases: TGTGCCAGCAGCCCGATCGGGGGGAGGAACACTGAAGCTTTCTTT. Translation: CASSPIGGRNTEAFF.

The sample holds many counts of this clonotype. The chain is built from TRBV9 and TRBJ1-2, with D unclear. Germline assignment: CDR1 SGDLS and CDR2 YYNGEE. V lost 2 bases and J lost 1, with 9 bases in between. CDR3 length: 14 residues. CDR3 protein: CASSVGFYNYGYTF. The CDR3 coding sequence is TGTGCCAGCAGCGTGGGATTCTATAACTATGGCTACACCTTC.

A word on this clonotype: The germline gene is not matched at one end of the junction; a read error may be the cause. V is TRBV2 and J is TRBJ2-1; 13 nucleotides align to TRBD2. The CDR3 runs 15 residues. From germline, CDR1 is SNHLY and CDR2 FYNNEI. The CDR3 loop is CTSSGGLAGINEQFF. In DNA, the CDR3 is TGTACCAGCAGTGGGGGACTAGCGGGAATCAATGAGCAGTTCTTC.

This clonotype was counted many times. This chain connects TRBV6-6 to TRBJ2-7, with 7 nucleotides matching TRBD2. The CDR3 length is 15 residues. The V gene end was trimmed by 3 bases and the J gene end by 3 bases; junction bases not matched to a gene: 8. Germline CDR1 MNHNY, CDR2 SVGAGI (reference sequence). The CDR3 DNA is TGTGCCAGCAGTTATTTTTCTGGGGGGGACTACGAGCAGTACTTC. It translates to CASSYFSGGDYEQYF.

This clonotype was recorded many times. The V call is TRBV27, the J call TRBJ2-5; TRBD2 matches 10 bases. With V trimmed by 5 bases and J by 4 bases, 7 bases remained unmatched. Per germline, CDR1 MNHEY and CDR2 SMNVEV (reference sequence). This CDR3 spans 15 amino acids. The CDR3 DNA reads TGTGCCAGCAGTAAGAGCGGGGGGGCAGGAGAGACCCAGTACTTC. Translating it yields CASSKSGGAGETQYF.

In this sample, this clonotype turned up many times. V is TRBV20-1 and J is TRBJ2-7, with D possibly matching TRBD2 (6 bases). Germline V gene sequence: CDR1 DFQATT, CDR2 SNEGSKA (reference sequence). The CDR3 length is 11 residues. The V and J ends lost 7 bases and 3 bases respectively, with 10 bases between them. The CDR3 region has the DNA TGCAGTGTATTGGGACTCTACGAGCAGTACTTC. Its protein is CSVLGLYEQYF.

This clonotype was detected ten times or more. The CDR3: CASSPGTNPYNEQFF. The CDR3 DNA sequence: TGTGCCAGTAGTCCCGGGACTAACCCCTACAATGAGCAGTTCTTC. The chain carries TRBV19 and TRBJ2-1, with 7 bases lining up with TRBD2. The CDR3 has 15 residues. Trimming cost V 5 bases and J 2 bases; bases outside gene matches: 6. CDR1 and CDR2 from the germline V gene are LNHDA and SQIVND (reference sequence).

V usage is TRBV5-1 and J usage is TRBJ2-3, with 7 positions matching TRBD1. CDR3 length: 16 residues. The trim removed 0 bases at V and 0 bases at J, leaving 4 bases unmatched. Germline assignment: CDR1 SGHRS and CDR2 YFSETQ. The CDR3 DNA follows: TGCGCCAGCAGCTTGGGCCTGACAGGGAGCACAGATACGCAGTATTTT. Its translation is CASSLGLTGSTDTQYF.

This clonotype was seen repeatedly, ten times or more. This chain connects TRBV29-1 to TRBJ1-1; 8 bases agree with TRBD1. Germline V gives CDR1 SQVTM, CDR2 ANQGSEA. CDR3 length: 14 amino acids. V was pared by 7 bases and J by 5 bases, with 12 bases of the junction left unmatched. The CDR3 protein is CSAKGYRGRTEAFF. In DNA form, the CDR3 reads TGCAGCGCTAAGGGTTACAGGGGGAGGACTGAAGCTTTCTTT. The whole variable domain, filled in from reference TRBV29-1 and TRBJ1-1, reads SAVISQKPSRDICQRGTSLTIQCQVDSQVTMMFWYRQQPGQSLTLIATANQGSEATYESGFVIDKFPISRPNLTFSTLTVSNMSPEDSSIYLCSAKGYRGRTEAFFGQGTRLTVV.

This clonotype was picked up many times. The chain uses TRBV30 and TRBJ1-4; 7 bases align to TRBD1. The junction had 5 bases not matched to a gene; V was cut back by 0 bases and J by 7 bases. Germline V gene sequence: CDR1 GTSNPN, CDR2 SVGIG (reference sequence). This CDR3 contains 14 residues. The CDR3 nucleotides are TGTGCCTGGAGTGTACAGGGGCTTCGTGAAAAACTGTTTTTT. It is translated as CAWSVQGLREKLFF.

This clonotype rates as medium-sized. The rearrangement joins TRBV6-5 to TRBJ1-5; D might be TRBD1 (5 bases). V gave up 5 bases and J gave up 4 bases, with 12 bases separating them. The CDR3 has 14 amino acids. Germline assignment: CDR1 MNHEY and CDR2 SVGAGI. The CDR3 protein is CASSPQGGNQPQHF. In nucleotides, the CDR3 is TGTGCCAGCAGTCCCCAGGGTGGGAATCAGCCCCAGCATTTT.

The chain joins TRBV7-2 to TRBJ1-1; D call uncertain. This CDR3 has 15 amino acids. The germline V gene encodes CDR1 SGHTA and CDR2 FQGNSA. V was pared by 2 bases and J by 0 bases, with 10 bases between. The CDR3 loop is CASSLSPGLNTEAFF. The CDR3 nucleotides are TGTGCCAGCAGCTTAAGCCCAGGATTGAACACTGAAGCTTTCTTT.

As concerns this clonotype: A much larger clone sits a single nucleotide away, making a read error possible. The chain employs TRBV5-4 and TRBJ2-1, with a possible D match to TRBD2 (5 bases). CDR3 size: 17 residues. Per germline, CDR1 SGHNT and CDR2 YYREEE (reference sequence). As DNA, the CDR3 is TGTACCAGCAGCCCAAGTTCGGGTAGCGTTTCCTACAATGAGCAGTTCTTC. It is translated as CTSSPSSGSVSYNEQFF.

There are many counts of this clonotype. The rearrangement uses TRBV29-1 and TRBJ2-7; TRBD1 matches 7 bases. The CDR3 is 13 residues long. Germline values: CDR1 SQVTM, CDR2 ANQGSEA. V shed 7 bases, J shed 6 bases, and the junction held 12 bases outside the gene matches. The CDR3 nucleotides are TGCAGCGCCTCTCCGACAGGGAGTTTCGAGCAGTACTTC. It encodes CSASPTGSFEQYF.

In its sample, this clonotype was seen many times. The rearrangement uses TRBV7-9 and TRBJ1-3; D call uncertain. Looked up from germline, CDR1 is SEHNR and CDR2 is FQNEAQ (reference sequence). Trimming cost V 6 bases and J 2 bases, with 14 bases left between them. This CDR3 is 15 amino acids long. The CDR3 loop is CASSSIRSPGNTIYF. In DNA, the CDR3 is TGTGCCAGCAGTTCGATTAGGTCACCTGGAAACACCATATATTTT.

This clonotype was observed at least ten times. The V gene is TRBV11-2, the J gene TRBJ2-3; 9 bases align to TRBD2. There are 20 residues in the CDR3. V gave up 4 bases and J gave up 1 base; unmatched junction bases: 18. The germline CDR1 and CDR2 sequences are SGHAT and FQNNGV. CDR3 coding DNA: TGTGCCAGCAGCTCCCTCTGGGCGGGAGGGCCCAGTCAGGGCACAGATACGCAGTATTTT. It specifies CASSSLWAGGPSQGTDTQYF.

The table lists this clonotype with many counts. A read error may produce the germline difference seen at one junction end. CDR3 sequence reads: CATSPGLARNEQFF. The CDR3, as DNA: TGTGCCACCTCACCGGGGCTAGCGAGAAATGAGCAGTTCTTC. This chain uses TRBV18 with TRBJ2-1; TRBD2 might be the D (6 bases). CDR3 length equals 14 residues. Per germline, CDR1 KGHSH and CDR2 LQKENI. Drawing the rest from reference TRBV18 and TRBJ2-1, the complete variable domain is NAGVMQNPRHLVRRRGQEARLRCSPMKGHSHVYWYRQLPEEGLKFMVYLQKENIIDESGMPKERFSAEFPKEGPSILRIQQVVRGDSAAYFCATSPGLARNEQFFGPGTRLTVL.

This clonotype was counted ten times or more. In DNA, the CDR3 is TGTGCCAGCAGACCCGCCTCCTCTGGGGCCAACGTCCTGACTTTC. This encodes CASRPASSGANVLTF. The J gene is TRBJ2-6, the V gene TRBV6-5, with no clear D. Deletions cut 6 bases from V and 0 bases from J, with 9 bases between. The CDR3 covers 15 residues. CDR1 and CDR2 (germline): MNHEY, SVGAGI.